The sequence of this TCR beta chain was determined in a study of blood T cell repertoires in COVID-19. In the original processing: Scientists estimated how many nucleated cells there were by amplifying reference gene primers. The assay was immunoSEQ multiplex PCR, and TCRdb's table has in-frame clones only and misses some. Clonal size and the V and J genes are those of that table, whereas D and trimming came from the DNA. The table lists about 210,000 clones, around 84% of them singletons. This CDR3 region has 17 residues. In Seattle, patients joined the study during active infection and were tracked longitudinally.

This receptor was obtained from a woman over 75 with COVID-19, enrolled during active disease. Sequenced: peripheral blood. The gene calls are TRBV21-1 and TRBJ1-6; the table gives TRBD1 as D, unverified against the DNA. TRBV21-1 is given as a pseudogene. The CDR3 DNA reads TGTGCCAGCAGCAAACCTACAGGGATGCCCTATAATTCACCCCTCCACTTT. Its translation is CASSKPTGMPYNSPLHF.